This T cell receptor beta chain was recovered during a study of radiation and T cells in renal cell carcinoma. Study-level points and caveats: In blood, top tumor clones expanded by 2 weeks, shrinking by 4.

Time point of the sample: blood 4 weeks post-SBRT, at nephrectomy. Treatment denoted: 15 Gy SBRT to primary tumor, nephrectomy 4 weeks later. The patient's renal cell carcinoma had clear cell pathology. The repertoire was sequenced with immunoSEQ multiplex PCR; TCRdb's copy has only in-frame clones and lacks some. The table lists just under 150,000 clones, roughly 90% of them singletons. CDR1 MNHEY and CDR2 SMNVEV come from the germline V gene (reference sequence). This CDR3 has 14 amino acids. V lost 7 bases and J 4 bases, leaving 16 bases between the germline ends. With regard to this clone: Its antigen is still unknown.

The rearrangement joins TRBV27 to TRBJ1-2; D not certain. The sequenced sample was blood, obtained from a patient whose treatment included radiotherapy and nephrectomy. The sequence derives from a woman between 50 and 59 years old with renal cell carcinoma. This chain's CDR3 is CASKPGGLTYGYTF. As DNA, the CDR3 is TGTGCCAGCAAGCCCGGCGGGCTGACCTATGGCTACACCTTC.